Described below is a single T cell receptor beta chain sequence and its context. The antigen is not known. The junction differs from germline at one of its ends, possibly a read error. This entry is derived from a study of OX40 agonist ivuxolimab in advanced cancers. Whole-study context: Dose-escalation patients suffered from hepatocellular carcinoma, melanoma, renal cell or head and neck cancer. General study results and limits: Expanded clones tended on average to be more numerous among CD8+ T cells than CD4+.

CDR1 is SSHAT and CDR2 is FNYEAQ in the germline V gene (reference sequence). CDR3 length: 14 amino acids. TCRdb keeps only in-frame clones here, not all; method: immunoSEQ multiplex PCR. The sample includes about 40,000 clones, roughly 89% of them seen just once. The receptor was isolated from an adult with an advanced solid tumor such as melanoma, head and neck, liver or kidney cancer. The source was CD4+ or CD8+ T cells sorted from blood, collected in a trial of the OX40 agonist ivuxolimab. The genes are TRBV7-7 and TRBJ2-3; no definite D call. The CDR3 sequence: CASSLSAVGDTQYF. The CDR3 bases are TGTGCTAGCAGCTTATCCGCAGTTGGAGATACGCAGTATTTT.